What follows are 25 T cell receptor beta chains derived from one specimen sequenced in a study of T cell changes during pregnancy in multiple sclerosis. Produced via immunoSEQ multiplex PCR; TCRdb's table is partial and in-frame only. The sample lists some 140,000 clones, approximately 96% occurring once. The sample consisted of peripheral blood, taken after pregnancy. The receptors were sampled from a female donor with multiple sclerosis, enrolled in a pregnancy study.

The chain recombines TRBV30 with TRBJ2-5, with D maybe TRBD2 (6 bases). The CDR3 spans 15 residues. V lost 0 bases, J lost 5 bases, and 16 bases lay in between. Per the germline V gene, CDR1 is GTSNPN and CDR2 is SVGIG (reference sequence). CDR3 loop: CAWSVQGGSWETQYF. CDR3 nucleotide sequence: TGTGCCTGGAGTGTACAAGGAGGGAGTTGGGAGACCCAGTACTTC.

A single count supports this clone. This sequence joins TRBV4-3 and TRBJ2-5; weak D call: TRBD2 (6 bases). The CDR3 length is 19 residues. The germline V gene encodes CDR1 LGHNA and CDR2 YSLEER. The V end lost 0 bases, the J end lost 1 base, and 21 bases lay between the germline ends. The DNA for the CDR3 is TGCGCCAGCAGCCAAGATCGGGTCGATTGGGAGGCCATCCAAGAGACCCAGTACTTC. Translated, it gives CASSQDRVDWEAIQETQYF.

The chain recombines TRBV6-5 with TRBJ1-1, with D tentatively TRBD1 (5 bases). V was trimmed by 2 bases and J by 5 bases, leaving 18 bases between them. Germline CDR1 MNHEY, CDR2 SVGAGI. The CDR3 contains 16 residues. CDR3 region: CASSYNLRARVTEAFF. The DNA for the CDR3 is TGTGCCAGCAGTTACAATCTCAGGGCTAGGGTGACTGAAGCTTTCTTT.

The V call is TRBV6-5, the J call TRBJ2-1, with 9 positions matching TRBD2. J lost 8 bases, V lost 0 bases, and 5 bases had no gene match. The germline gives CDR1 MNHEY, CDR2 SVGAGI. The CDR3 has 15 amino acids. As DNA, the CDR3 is TGTGCCAGCAGTTACTCGACAGGCGGGAGGGATGAGCAGTTCTTC. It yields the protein CASSYSTGGRDEQFF.

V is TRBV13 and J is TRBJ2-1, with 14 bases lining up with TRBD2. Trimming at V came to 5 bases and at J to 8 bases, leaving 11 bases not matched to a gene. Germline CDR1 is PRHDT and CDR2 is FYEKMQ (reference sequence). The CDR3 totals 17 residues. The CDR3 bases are TGTGCCAGCAGCGAAGGGACTAGCGGGAGAGGGGGCGATGAGCAGTTCTTC. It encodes CASSEGTSGRGGDEQFF. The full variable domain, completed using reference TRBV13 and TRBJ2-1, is AAGVIQSPRHLIKEKRETATLKCYPIPRHDTVYWYQQGPGQDPQFLISFYEKMQSDKGSIPDRFSAQQFSDYHSELNMSSLELGDSALYFCASSEGTSGRGGDEQFFGPGTRLTVL.

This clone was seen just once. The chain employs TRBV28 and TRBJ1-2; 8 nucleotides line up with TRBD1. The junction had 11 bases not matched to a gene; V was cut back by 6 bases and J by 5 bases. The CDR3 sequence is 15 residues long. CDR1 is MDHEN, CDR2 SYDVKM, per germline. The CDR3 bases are TGTGCCAGCAGCAGAAGAGGACAGGGTAGATATGGCTACACCTTC. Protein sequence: CASSRRGQGRYGYTF.

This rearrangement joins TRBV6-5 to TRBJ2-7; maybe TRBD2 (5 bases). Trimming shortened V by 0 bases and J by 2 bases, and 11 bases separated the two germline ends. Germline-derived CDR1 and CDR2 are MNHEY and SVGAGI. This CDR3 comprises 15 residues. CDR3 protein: CASSYSRGSPYEQYF. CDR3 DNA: TGTGCCAGCAGTTACTCGAGAGGGAGTCCCTACGAGCAGTACTTC.

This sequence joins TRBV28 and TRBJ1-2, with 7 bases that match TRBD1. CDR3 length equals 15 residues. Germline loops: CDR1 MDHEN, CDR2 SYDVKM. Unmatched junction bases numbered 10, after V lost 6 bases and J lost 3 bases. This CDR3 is CASSQPSDRYYGYTF. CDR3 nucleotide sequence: TGTGCCAGCAGCCAACCCTCGGACAGGTACTATGGCTACACCTTC.

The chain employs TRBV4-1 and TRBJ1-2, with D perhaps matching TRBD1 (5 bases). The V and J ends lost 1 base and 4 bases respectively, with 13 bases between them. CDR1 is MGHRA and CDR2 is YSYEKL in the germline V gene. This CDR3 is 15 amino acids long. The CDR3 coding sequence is TGCGCCAGCAGCCAAGGCCAGGGCTCCACCTATGGCTACACCTTC. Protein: CASSQGQGSTYGYTF.

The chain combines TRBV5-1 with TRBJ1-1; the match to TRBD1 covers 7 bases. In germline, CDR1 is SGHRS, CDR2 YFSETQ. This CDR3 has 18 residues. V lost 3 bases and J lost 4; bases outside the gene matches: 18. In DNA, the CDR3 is TGCGCCAGCAGCTCAACCGGGACAGCGAGTGGTTCGGGCACTGAAGCTTTCTTT. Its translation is CASSSTGTASGSGTEAFF.

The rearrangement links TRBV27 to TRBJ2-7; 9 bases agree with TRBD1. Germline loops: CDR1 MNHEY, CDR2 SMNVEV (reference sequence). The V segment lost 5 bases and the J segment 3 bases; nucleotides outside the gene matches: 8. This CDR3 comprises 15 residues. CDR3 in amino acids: CASSHALTGGYEQYF. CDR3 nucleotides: TGTGCCAGCAGTCACGCCCTGACAGGGGGCTACGAGCAGTACTTC.

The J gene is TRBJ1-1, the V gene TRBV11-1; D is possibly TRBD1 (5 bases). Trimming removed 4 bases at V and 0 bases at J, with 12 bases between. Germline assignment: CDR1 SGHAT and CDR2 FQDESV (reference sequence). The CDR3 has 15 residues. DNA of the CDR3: TGTGCCAGCAGCTCGCGACAGCCCATGAACACTGAAGCTTTCTTT. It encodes CASSSRQPMNTEAFF.

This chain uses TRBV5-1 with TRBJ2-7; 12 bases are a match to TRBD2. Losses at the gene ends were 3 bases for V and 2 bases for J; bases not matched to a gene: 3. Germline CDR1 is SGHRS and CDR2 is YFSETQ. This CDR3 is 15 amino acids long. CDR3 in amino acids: CASSWGTSGPYEQYF. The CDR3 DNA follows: TGCGCCAGCAGCTGGGGGACTAGCGGGCCCTACGAGCAGTACTTC.

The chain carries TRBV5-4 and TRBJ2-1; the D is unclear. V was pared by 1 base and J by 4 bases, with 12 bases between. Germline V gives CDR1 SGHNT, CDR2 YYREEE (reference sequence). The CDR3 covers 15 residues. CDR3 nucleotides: TGTGCCAGCAGCTTGTCCAATATCGGGTACAATGAGCAGTTCTTC. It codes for CASSLSNIGYNEQFF.

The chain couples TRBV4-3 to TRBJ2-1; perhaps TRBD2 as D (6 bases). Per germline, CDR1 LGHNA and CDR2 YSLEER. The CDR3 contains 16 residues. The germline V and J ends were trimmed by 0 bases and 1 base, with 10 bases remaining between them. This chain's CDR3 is CASSQDWAGSYNEQFF. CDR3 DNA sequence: TGCGCCAGCAGCCAAGATTGGGCGGGGTCCTACAATGAGCAGTTCTTC.

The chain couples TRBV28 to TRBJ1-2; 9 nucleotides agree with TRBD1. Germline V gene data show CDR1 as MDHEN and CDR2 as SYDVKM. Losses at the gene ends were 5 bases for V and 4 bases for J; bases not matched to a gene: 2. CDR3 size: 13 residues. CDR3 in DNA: TGTGCCAGCAGTGGGACAGGGCTCTATGGCTACACCTTC. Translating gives CASSGTGLYGYTF.

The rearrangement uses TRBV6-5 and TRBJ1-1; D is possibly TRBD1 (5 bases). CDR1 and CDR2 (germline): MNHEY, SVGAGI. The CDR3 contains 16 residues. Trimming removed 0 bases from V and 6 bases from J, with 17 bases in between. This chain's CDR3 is CASSYSRLPGFSEAFF. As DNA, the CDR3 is TGTGCCAGCAGTTACTCGAGGCTGCCAGGGTTCTCTGAAGCTTTCTTT.

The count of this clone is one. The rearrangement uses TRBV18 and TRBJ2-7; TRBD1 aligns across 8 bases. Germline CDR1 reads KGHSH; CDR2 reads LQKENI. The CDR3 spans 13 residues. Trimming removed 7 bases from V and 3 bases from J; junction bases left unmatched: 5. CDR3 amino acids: CASYQGAGYEQYF. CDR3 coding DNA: TGTGCCAGCTACCAGGGGGCAGGCTACGAGCAGTACTTC.

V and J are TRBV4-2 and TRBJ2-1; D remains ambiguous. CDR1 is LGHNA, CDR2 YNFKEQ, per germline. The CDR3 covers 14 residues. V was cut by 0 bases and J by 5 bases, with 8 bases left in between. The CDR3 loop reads CASSQDFADNEQFF. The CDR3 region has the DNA TGTGCCAGCAGCCAAGATTTCGCGGACAATGAGCAGTTCTTC.

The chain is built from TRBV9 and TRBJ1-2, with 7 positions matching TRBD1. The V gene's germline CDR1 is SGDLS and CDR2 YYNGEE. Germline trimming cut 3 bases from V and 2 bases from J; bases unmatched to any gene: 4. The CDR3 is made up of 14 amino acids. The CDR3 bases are TGTGCCAGCAGCGAGGGGGACAGCAACTATGGCTACACCTTC. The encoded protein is CASSEGDSNYGYTF. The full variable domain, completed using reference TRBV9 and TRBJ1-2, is DSGVTQTPKHLITATGQRVTLRCSPRSGDLSVYWYQQSLDQGLQFLIQYYNGEERAKGNILERFSAQQFPDLHSELNLSSLELGDSALYFCASSEGDSNYGYTFGSGTRLTVV.

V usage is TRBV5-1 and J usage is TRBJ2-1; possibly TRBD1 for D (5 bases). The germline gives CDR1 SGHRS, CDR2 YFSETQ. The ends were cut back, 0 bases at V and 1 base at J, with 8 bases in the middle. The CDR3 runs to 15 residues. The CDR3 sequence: CASSLDGASYNEQFF. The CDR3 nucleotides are TGCGCCAGCAGCTTGGATGGGGCGTCCTACAATGAGCAGTTCTTC.

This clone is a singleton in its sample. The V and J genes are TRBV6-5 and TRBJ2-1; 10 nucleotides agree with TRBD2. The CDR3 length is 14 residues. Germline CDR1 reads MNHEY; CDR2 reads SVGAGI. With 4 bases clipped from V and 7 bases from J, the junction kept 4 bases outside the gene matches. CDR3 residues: CASSFVAGGNEQFF. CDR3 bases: TGTGCCAGCAGTTTCGTAGCGGGAGGTAATGAGCAGTTCTTC.

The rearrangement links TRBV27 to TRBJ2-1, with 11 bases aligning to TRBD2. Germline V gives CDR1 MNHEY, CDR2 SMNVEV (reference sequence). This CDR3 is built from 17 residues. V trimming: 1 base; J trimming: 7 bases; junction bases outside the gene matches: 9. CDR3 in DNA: TGTGCCAGCAGTTTATTAGGGCTAGCGGGAGGCCGAAATGAGCAGTTCTTC. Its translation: CASSLLGLAGGRNEQFF.

The CDR3 region is CASNTGGDNYGYTF. CDR3 bases: TGTGCCAGCAATACAGGGGGTGACAACTATGGCTACACCTTC. The chain couples TRBV2 to TRBJ1-2; 8 bases map to TRBD1. CDR1 is SNHLY and CDR2 is FYNNEI in the germline V gene. V shed 7 bases, J shed 2 bases, and the junction held 6 bases outside the gene matches. The CDR3 is 14 residues long.

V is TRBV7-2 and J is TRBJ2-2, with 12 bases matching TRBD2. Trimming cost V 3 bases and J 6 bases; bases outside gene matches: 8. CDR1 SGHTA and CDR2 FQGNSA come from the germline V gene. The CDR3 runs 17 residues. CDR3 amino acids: CASSLLPSGGAAGELFF. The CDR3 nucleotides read TGTGCCAGCAGCTTGCTCCCTAGCGGGGGGGCGGCCGGGGAGCTGTTTTTT.